The following is a T cell receptor (beta chain) sequence with its context. This record belongs to a study of OX40 agonist ivuxolimab in advanced cancers. Profiled with immunoSEQ multiplex PCR; TCRdb holds only in-frame clones, not every one. The table includes 54,000 or so clones, 84% detected once. CDR3 length equals 15 residues. V was shortened by 0 bases and J by 1 base, with 9 bases between the two germline ends. Germline values: CDR1 SGHRS, CDR2 YFSETQ. The origin of this receptor is an adult with an advanced solid tumor such as melanoma, head and neck, liver or kidney cancer. The chain is built from TRBV5-1 and TRBJ2-3; perhaps TRBD2 as D (5 bases). Sequenced material: CD4+ or CD8+ T cells sorted from blood, taken in a trial of the OX40 agonist ivuxolimab. CDR3 in amino acids: CASSLGEPRTDTQYF. CDR3 DNA: TGCGCCAGCAGCTTGGGGGAGCCACGCACAGATACGCAGTATTTT.